This T cell receptor (beta chain) was obtained from a study of shared clonotypes between healthy human individuals. Study as a whole: Those who served as donors were a couple of women and three men between the ages of 18 and 49. Three plates each covered CD4 naive and memory; CD8 naive two, CD8 memory one.

The run depth of the assay was deep. Some clones are missing from TCRdb's copy, which holds only in-frame ones; the method was immunoSEQ multiplex PCR. The repertoire holds some 2 million clones, 90% to 95% seen once, with roughly 0.13% in the top ten. Germline V gene data show CDR1 as MNHNY and CDR2 as SVGAGI (reference sequence). The CDR3 contains 14 residues. With V trimmed by 2 bases and J by 4 bases, 4 bases remained unmatched. The chain carries TRBV6-6 and TRBJ2-7; 8 positions match TRBD1. The TCR sequence derives from a man aged 18 to 29 in good health. Specimen: naive CD4+ T cells sorted from blood. Stated subset: CD45RA+ positively selected. CDR3 bases: TGTGCCAGCAGTTACCGGACAGGGAGGTACGAGCAGTACTTC. Translation: CASSYRTGRYEQYF.